The clone carrying this TCR beta chain was observed once. Antigen unknown. This sample was included in a study of OX40 agonist ivuxolimab in advanced cancers. Study results and limitations: Low normalized T-cell clonal expansion was additionally recorded for some nonresponders. Clonal expansion was among the lowest in partial responders at 0.1-3.0 mg/kg, especially CD8+.

The germline gives CDR1 MRHNA, CDR2 SNTAGT. This CDR3 spans 15 amino acids. The V and J ends lost 8 bases and 1 base respectively, with 17 bases between them. Clones were read by immunoSEQ multiplex PCR, and TCRdb kept only the in-frame ones, dropping some. The sample carries about 84,000 clones, 84% recorded once. The source material was CD4+ or CD8+ T cells sorted from blood, sampled in a trial of the OX40 agonist ivuxolimab. The clonotype comes from an adult with an advanced solid tumor such as melanoma, head and neck, liver or kidney cancer. This chain joins TRBV6-4 and TRBJ1-1, with no clear D. CDR3 in amino acids: CASGPPPLGNTEAFF. In DNA, the CDR3 is TGTGCCAGCGGACCGCCCCCGTTAGGGAACACTGAAGCTTTCTTT.